The present TCR beta chain was sequenced within a study of cytomegalovirus exposure and HLA in healthy donors. The germline V gene has CDR1 SGHRS and CDR2 YFSETQ. This CDR3 comprises 14 residues. Trimming removed 6 bases from V and 4 bases from J, with 16 bases in between. Both 60 Vbeta primers and 13 Jbeta primers went into the PCR. Profiled with immunoSEQ multiplex PCR; TCRdb holds only in-frame clones, not every one. Of around 140,000 clones listed, around two thirds are singletons. Study observations and caveats: In a later analysis, HLA-associated TCR beta chains were more clonally expanded than equally common others. TRBV6-2, TRBV6-3 and some other V segments were excluded as indistinguishable.

In this sample, this clone turned up a few times. Its antigen remains unknown. Sequencing was carried out using PBMCs. This receptor was obtained from a woman in her thirties or forties in good health and CMV-seronegative. The J gene is TRBJ2-5, the V gene TRBV5-1; D may be TRBD1 (5 bases). The CDR3 here is CASIDAPQGETQYF. The CDR3 nucleotides are TGCGCCAGCATTGACGCGCCCCAGGGAGAGACCCAGTACTTC.